The 26 T cell receptor beta chains reported below all come from one sample, sequenced in a study of cytomegalovirus exposure and HLA in healthy donors. PCR primers comprised 60 Vbeta and 13 Jbeta primers. Repertoires were generated with immunoSEQ multiplex PCR, while TCRdb's copy carries only in-frame clones and drops some. The sample lists under 200,000 clones, 70% to 90% occurring once. Sequenced: PBMCs. The receptors originated from a woman under 30 in good health and CMV-seronegative.

About this clone: The conserved closing phenylalanine or tryptophan is absent in this CDR3, likely reflecting a read error. Because the CDR3's place on the DNA is in doubt, the DNA is left out and the CDR3 is given as listed by TCRdb. The chain carries TRBV12-2 and TRBJ2-7; the tabulated D call, TRBD2, remains unverified against the DNA. TRBV12-2 is given as a pseudogene. The CDR3 region is 11 residues in length, termini included. The CDR3 sequence: CASRFLAGVVL.

Worth noting for this clone: This CDR3 is also generated by other DNA sequences in the sample. The chain couples TRBV5-1 to TRBJ1-2; 8 nucleotides agree with TRBD1. V was pared by 3 bases and J by 2 bases, with 6 bases of the junction left unmatched. Germline V gene sequence: CDR1 SGHRS, CDR2 YFSETQ. This CDR3 has 15 amino acids. Here the CDR3 reads CASSSGDRGNYGYTF. CDR3 DNA sequence: TGCGCCAGCAGCTCGGGTGACAGGGGAAACTATGGCTACACCTTC.

The chain links TRBV27 to TRBJ2-2; D is uncertain. This CDR3 spans 15 amino acids. Trimming removed 2 bases at V and 7 bases at J, with 14 bases between. The V gene's germline CDR1 is MNHEY and CDR2 SMNVEV (reference sequence). For the CDR3, the DNA is TGTGCCAGCAGTTTAGAAAGGAGTCCGGGCGGGGAGCTGTTTTTT. Its protein product is CASSLERSPGGELFF.

The table lists this clone with a few counts. The chain recombines TRBV11-2 with TRBJ2-1; 13 bases agree with TRBD2. The CDR3 loop spans 15 amino acids. Trimming took 5 bases from V and 5 from J; bases not matched to a gene: 3. From germline, CDR1 is SGHAT and CDR2 FQNNGV. CDR3 coding DNA: TGTGCCAGCAGCCGCGGGACTAGCGGGAACAATGAGCAGTTCTTC. Protein product: CASSRGTSGNNEQFF. The full variable domain, in which reference TRBV11-2 and TRBJ2-1 provide the parts outside the CDR3, is EAGVAQSPRYKIIEKRQSVAFWCNPISGHATLYWYQQILGQGPKLLIQFQNNGVVDDSQLPKDRFSAERLKGVDSTLKIQPAKLEDSAVYLCASSRGTSGNNEQFFGPGTRLTVL.

The chain combines TRBV19 with TRBJ1-4; 7 nucleotides agree with TRBD1. The CDR3 sequence is 15 residues long. V dropped 1 base and J dropped 6; count of bases not matched to a gene: 5. Looked up from germline, CDR1 is LNHDA and CDR2 is SQIVND (reference sequence). The CDR3: CASSIAGTAHEKLFF. CDR3 coding DNA: TGTGCCAGTAGTATAGCCGGGACAGCTCATGAAAAACTGTTTTTT.

In DNA, the CDR3 is TGTGCCAGCAGTTACTCCCGGGCGGGAAAGAACACTGAAGCTTTCTTT. Translating gives CASSYSRAGKNTEAFF. The J gene is TRBJ1-1, the V gene TRBV6-5, with D uncertain. The germline CDR1 and CDR2 sequences are MNHEY and SVGAGI. CDR3 length: 16 residues. Trimming took 0 bases from V and 1 from J, leaving 12 bases between them.

The rearrangement uses TRBV5-5 and TRBJ2-5; 10 nucleotides align to TRBD1. Germline CDR1 and CDR2: SGHKS and YYEKEE (reference sequence). V trimming: 4 bases; J trimming: 4 bases; junction bases outside the gene matches: 13. The CDR3 is 17 amino acids. CDR3 region: CASSLGQGTVVLETQYF. The CDR3 DNA follows: TGTGCCAGCAGCCTGGGACAGGGGACGGTAGTTTTAGAGACCCAGTACTTC.

The gene calls are TRBV4-1 and TRBJ1-5, with no clear D. CDR1 is MGHRA and CDR2 is YSYEKL in the germline V gene. V was clipped by 2 bases and J by 0 bases, with 5 bases between them. CDR3 length: 14 residues. CDR3 DNA sequence: TGCGCCAGCAGCCAACCCTTTAGCAATCAGCCCCAGCATTTT. Translating gives CASSQPFSNQPQHF.

The chain employs TRBV2 and TRBJ2-7; TRBD2 aligns across 11 bases. The junction had 6 bases not matched to a gene; V was cut back by 8 bases and J by 6 bases. The CDR3 runs 13 residues. Germline V gene lookup returns CDR1 SNHLY and CDR2 FYNNEI. DNA of the CDR3: TGTGCCAGCGGGGGGCTAGCGGGAGGCGAGCAGTACTTC. Its translation is CASGGLAGGEQYF.

The chain employs TRBV7-2 and TRBJ1-1; no clear D. Germline lookup yields CDR1 SGHTA and CDR2 FQGNSA. The V end was cut by 1 base, the J end by 1 base, with 10 bases between. This CDR3 is built from 15 residues. The CDR3 sequence: CASSLGDYTNTEAFF. The CDR3 DNA sequence: TGTGCCAGCAGCTTAGGAGACTACACGAACACTGAAGCTTTCTTT.

This chain uses TRBV7-9 with TRBJ2-1; 10 bases are shared with TRBD2. Trimming removed 4 bases from V and 7 bases from J; junction bases left unmatched: 7. Germline values: CDR1 SEHNR, CDR2 FQNEAQ (reference sequence). This CDR3 spans 15 amino acids. CDR3 residues: CASSSSSGSANEQFF. CDR3 nucleotide sequence: TGTGCCAGCAGCTCTTCTAGCGGGAGCGCGAATGAGCAGTTCTTC.

This clone was seen only a few times. The chain has TRBV5-4 and TRBJ1-1; 7 bases map to TRBD1. V trimming: 1 base; J trimming: 9 bases; junction bases outside the gene matches: 9. CDR3 length: 14 residues. Germline-derived CDR1 and CDR2 are SGHNT and YYREEE (reference sequence). Here the CDR3 DNA reads TGTGCCAGCAGCTTGAAGGGGGCGAATGGGAAAGCTTTCTTT. The encoded protein is CASSLKGANGKAFF.

The V gene is TRBV5-1, the J gene TRBJ2-5, with TRBD2 matching over 12 bases. Germline values: CDR1 SGHRS, CDR2 YFSETQ. With 0 bases clipped from V and 5 bases from J, the junction kept 5 bases outside the gene matches. The CDR3 loop spans 16 amino acids. The CDR3 DNA reads TGCGCCAGCAGCTTGGTTCTAGCGGGAGGGCAGGAGACCCAGTACTTC. Translated, it gives CASSLVLAGGQETQYF.

The chain uses TRBV28 and TRBJ1-1; D unclear. Germline V gene data show CDR1 as MDHEN and CDR2 as SYDVKM. Trimming took off 8 bases at V and 10 bases at J, with 20 bases between the two ends. CDR3 length equals 13 residues. The CDR3 DNA follows: TGTGCCAGCCTGAACCGAATGAGGGTCATAGCTTTCTTT. It is translated as CASLNRMRVIAFF.

This clone was counted a single time. The rearrangement joins TRBV4-2 to TRBJ2-1; 12 nucleotides match TRBD2. CDR3 length equals 18 residues. Germline loops: CDR1 LGHNA, CDR2 YNFKEQ. J lost 1 base, V lost 4 bases, and 8 bases had no gene match. In DNA, the CDR3 is TGTGCCAGCAGCCTCGGGACTAGCGGGTTCCCGTCCTACAATGAGCAGTTCTTC. Translated, it gives CASSLGTSGFPSYNEQFF.

The chain is built from TRBV15 and TRBJ2-1, with 10 positions matching TRBD2. Germline CDR1 reads LNHNV; CDR2 reads YYDKDF (reference sequence). The V segment lost 2 bases and the J segment 4 bases; nucleotides outside the gene matches: 5. The CDR3 is 16 residues long. DNA for the CDR3: TGTGCCACCAGCAGAACAGCTAGCGGGAGATACAATGAGCAGTTCTTC. It specifies CATSRTASGRYNEQFF.

The chain joins TRBV10-2 to TRBJ1-5, with TRBD1 matching over 11 bases. Germline-derived CDR1 and CDR2 are WSHSY and SAAADI. V gave up 6 bases and J gave up 6 bases; unmatched junction bases: 4. The CDR3 is 14 residues long. Here the CDR3 reads CASSRTGGGQPQHF. Written as DNA, the CDR3 is TGCGCCAGCAGCCGGACAGGGGGCGGTCAGCCCCAGCATTTT.

In this sample, this clone turned up a few times. J is TRBJ2-1 and V is TRBV23-1; no clear D. TRBV23-1 is recorded as an ORF, its role being uncertain. The CDR3 has 17 amino acids. Trimming pared 0 bases from V and 0 bases from J, leaving 12 bases between. The CDR3 nucleotides read TGCGCCAGCAGTCAATCTCCCCTTGGCAGCTCCTACAATGAGCAGTTCTTC. It specifies CASSQSPLGSSYNEQFF.

V gene TRBV18 combines with J gene TRBJ2-5; TRBD2 aligns across 10 bases. The ends lost 3 bases at V and 5 bases at J; junction bases unmatched: 6. CDR3 length: 15 amino acids. Germline V gene sequence: CDR1 KGHSH, CDR2 LQKENI. The CDR3 coding sequence is TGTGCCAGCTCACCGCTAGCGGGAGATTTGGAGACCCAGTACTTC. Protein product: CASSPLAGDLETQYF.

The chain uses TRBV28 and TRBJ2-7; a possible D gene is TRBD1 (6 bases). The CDR3 extends over 15 amino acids. The V end lost 6 bases, the J end lost 3 bases, and 18 bases lay between the germline ends. Germline values: CDR1 MDHEN, CDR2 SYDVKM. The CDR3 is CASRSPGDQDYEQYF. CDR3 bases: TGTGCCAGCAGGAGCCCAGGGGACCAAGACTACGAGCAGTACTTC.

The chain uses TRBV5-1 and TRBJ2-7; the match to TRBD2 covers 11 bases. The CDR3 runs 16 residues. Germline loops: CDR1 SGHRS, CDR2 YFSETQ. The junction had 4 bases not matched to a gene; V was cut back by 0 bases and J by 2 bases. CDR3 bases: TGCGCCAGCAGCTTGGCCCTAGCGGGAGGCGCCTACGAGCAGTACTTC. Amino acids: CASSLALAGGAYEQYF. The full variable domain, with the rest looked up from reference TRBV5-1 and TRBJ2-7, is KAGVTQTPRYLIKTRGQQVTLSCSPISGHRSVSWYQQTPGQGLQFLFEYFSETQRNKGNFPGRFSGRQFSNSRSEMNVSTLELGDSALYLCASSLALAGGAYEQYFGPGTRLTVT.

V gene TRBV5-1 combines with J gene TRBJ1-2, with 7 bases aligning to TRBD1. Germline trimming cut 0 bases from V and 5 bases from J; bases unmatched to any gene: 4. This CDR3 has 14 amino acids. CDR1 is SGHRS and CDR2 is YFSETQ in the germline V gene. The CDR3 loop reads CASSLETGSYGYTF. The DNA for the CDR3 is TGCGCCAGCAGCTTGGAGACAGGGTCTTATGGCTACACCTTC.

This clone turned up a few times. The chain combines TRBV5-6 with TRBJ1-5; 8 bases match TRBD1. The V and J ends lost 5 bases and 7 bases, in that order; junction bases with no gene match: 8. The germline CDR1 and CDR2 sequences are SGHDT and YYEEEE. This CDR3 contains 14 residues. The CDR3 bases are TGTGCCAGCAGTTCTTGGACAGGGAGACAGCCCCAGCATTTT. This translates into CASSSWTGRQPQHF.

The gene calls are TRBV27 and TRBJ2-7; 10 positions agree with TRBD2. This CDR3 spans 20 amino acids. The trim removed 8 bases at V and 0 bases at J, leaving 22 bases unmatched. Germline CDR1 is MNHEY and CDR2 is SMNVEV (reference sequence). The CDR3 spells CASRRYPSGSGGLSSYEQYF. The CDR3 DNA reads as TGTGCCAGCCGAAGGTACCCTAGCGGGAGCGGGGGGCTTAGCTCCTACGAGCAGTACTTC.

The genes are TRBV18 and TRBJ2-7; weak D call: TRBD1 (6 bases). Trimming stripped 2 bases from V and 0 bases from J, with 11 bases between. The CDR3 covers 15 residues. Germline values: CDR1 KGHSH, CDR2 LQKENI. CDR3 in amino acids: CASSPDRSLSYEQYF. The CDR3 nucleotides read TGTGCCAGCTCACCAGACAGGAGCCTCTCCTACGAGCAGTACTTC. Drawing the rest from reference TRBV18 and TRBJ2-7, the complete variable domain is NAGVMQNPRHLVRRRGQEARLRCSPMKGHSHVYWYRQLPEEGLKFMVYLQKENIIDESGMPKERFSAEFPKEGPSILRIQQVVRGDSAAYFCASSPDRSLSYEQYFGPGTRLTVT.

The rearrangement uses TRBV5-1 and TRBJ1-2, with D possibly being TRBD1 (6 bases). Germline CDR1 is SGHRS and CDR2 is YFSETQ. This CDR3 region has 14 residues. With 0 bases removed from V and 4 bases from J, the gap between germline ends came to 10 bases. CDR3: CASSLEGVSYGYTF. The CDR3 DNA sequence: TGCGCCAGCAGCTTGGAGGGGGTTAGCTATGGCTACACCTTC.